Listed below are T cell receptor beta chains from one sample, sequenced in a study of identical twins. Each CDR3 protein is one row after TCRdb ran MiXCR on the 5' RACE reads. The table lists fewer than 650,000 distinct CDR3 sequences, 7.1% of them singletons. The sample was also reused in another study, on yellow fever vaccine responses in identical twins.

The specimen was PBMCs. The origin of the receptors is a woman under 30 in good health. Each CDR3 is given with its conserved first and last residue. Each record gives: CDR3 protein, V gene, J gene.

CDR3aa: CASRLLSGTDKEIF
v_gene: TRBV28
j_gene: TRBJ1-1

CDR3aa: CCARGLAGKSSYNEQFF
v_gene: TRBV20-1
j_gene: TRBJ2-1

CDR3aa: CASSQDIWGRTTTNTGELFF
v_gene: TRBV4-1
j_gene: TRBJ2-2

CDR3aa: CATSDPGTGNNEQFF
v_gene: TRBV24-1
j_gene: TRBJ2-1

CDR3aa: CASSHGQGADTIYF
v_gene: TRBV6-5
j_gene: TRBJ1-3

CDR3aa: CASSSGQASGANVLTF
v_gene: TRBV28
j_gene: TRBJ2-6

CDR3aa: CSASRMMETQYF
v_gene: TRBV20-1
j_gene: TRBJ2-5

CDR3aa: CASSRDRGTGNTIYF
v_gene: TRBV4-2
j_gene: TRBJ1-3

CDR3aa: CASSVPSGAKGEQFF
v_gene: TRBV28
j_gene: TRBJ2-1

CDR3aa: CASSRAGSTDTQYF
v_gene: TRBV6-1
j_gene: TRBJ2-3

CDR3aa: CASSFYRGGSTDTQYF
v_gene: TRBV11-3
j_gene: TRBJ2-3

CDR3aa: CASTFGTTNTGELFF
v_gene: TRBV6-1
j_gene: TRBJ2-2

CDR3aa: CASSPTSGGFDRGNEQFF
v_gene: TRBV3-1
j_gene: TRBJ2-1

CDR3aa: CSARWGREETQYF
v_gene: TRBV20-1
j_gene: TRBJ2-5

CDR3aa: CASSLGLADWGEQFF
v_gene: TRBV5-1
j_gene: TRBJ2-1

CDR3aa: CASSQYSTDYEQYF
v_gene: TRBV4-1
j_gene: TRBJ2-7

CDR3aa: CSARGGTENTDTQYF
v_gene: TRBV20-1
j_gene: TRBJ2-3

CDR3aa: CASSQGSGRTDTQYF
v_gene: TRBV4-1
j_gene: TRBJ2-3

CDR3aa: CASSNRGSGNTIYF
v_gene: TRBV11-2
j_gene: TRBJ1-3

CDR3aa: CASSPGFLINTEAFF
v_gene: TRBV27
j_gene: TRBJ1-1